Sequencing of this T cell receptor beta chain was carried out in a study of Ad26.COV2.S vaccination and SARS-CoV-2 variants. Study-wide results and limits: Placebo recipients and vaccine recipients were similar in non-spike TCR breadth. People given the vaccine had a wider spike-specific TCR breadth than placebo recipients did.

V was shortened by 4 bases and J by 3 bases, with 13 bases between the two germline ends. The length of the CDR3 is 14 residues. Germline assignment: CDR1 MNHEY and CDR2 SVGAGI. Produced via immunoSEQ multiplex PCR; TCRdb's table is partial and in-frame only. The sample consists of over 400,000 clones, about 90% of them appearing once. This clone was detected only once. Its antigen is not known. Treatment defined: approximately 18 received Ad26.COV2.S at low or high dose, single or two shots; about 5 received placebo; per-sample allocation not given. Sampling was done on day 63 after the first vaccine or placebo injection.

The chain couples TRBV6-5 to TRBJ2-7; D is perhaps TRBD1 (6 bases). The sample was peripheral blood, taken in a trial of Ad26.COV2.S vaccine versus placebo. This clonotype originated in a person aged 18-65 years who received the Ad26.COV2.S COVID-19 vaccine or a placebo. DNA for the CDR3: TGTGCCAGCAGTTCCCGGGACAATATCTACGAGCAGTACTTC. This gives the protein CASSSRDNIYEQYF.